This TCR beta chain was sequenced in a study of blood T cell repertoires in COVID-19. Study summary: Sites in the United States, Italy and Spain provided acute and convalescent COVID-19 samples. From T cells, B-cell-depleted T cells, or PBMCs came the material, which was cDNA or gDNA.

CDR3 length equals 15 residues. Per germline, CDR1 SEHNR and CDR2 FQNEAQ (reference sequence). V lost 3 bases, J lost 7 bases, and 9 bases stayed unmatched. In the authors' workflow: Estimation of nucleated cell counts was performed using reference gene primer amplification. The assay was immunoSEQ multiplex PCR, and TCRdb's table has in-frame clones only and misses some. The V and J calls and clone size come from that table; D and trimming were worked out from the DNA. The sample includes approximately 260,000 clones, roughly nine tenths of them seen just once. What was sequenced was peripheral blood. The sequence came from a young man with active or convalescent COVID-19. This chain uses TRBV7-9 with TRBJ2-7, with 10 positions matching TRBD1. In nucleotides, the CDR3 is TGTGCCAGCAGCTTCGGGGAGGGACAGGGGCGAGAGCAGTACTTC. Its translation is CASSFGEGQGREQYF. Full variable domain (outside the CDR3, taken from reference TRBV7-9 and TRBJ2-7): DTGVSQNPRHKITKRGQNVTFRCDPISEHNRLYWYRQTLGQGPEFLTYFQNEAQLEKSRLLSDRFSAERPKGSFSTLEIQRTEQGDSAMYLCASSFGEGQGREQYFGPGTRLTVT.